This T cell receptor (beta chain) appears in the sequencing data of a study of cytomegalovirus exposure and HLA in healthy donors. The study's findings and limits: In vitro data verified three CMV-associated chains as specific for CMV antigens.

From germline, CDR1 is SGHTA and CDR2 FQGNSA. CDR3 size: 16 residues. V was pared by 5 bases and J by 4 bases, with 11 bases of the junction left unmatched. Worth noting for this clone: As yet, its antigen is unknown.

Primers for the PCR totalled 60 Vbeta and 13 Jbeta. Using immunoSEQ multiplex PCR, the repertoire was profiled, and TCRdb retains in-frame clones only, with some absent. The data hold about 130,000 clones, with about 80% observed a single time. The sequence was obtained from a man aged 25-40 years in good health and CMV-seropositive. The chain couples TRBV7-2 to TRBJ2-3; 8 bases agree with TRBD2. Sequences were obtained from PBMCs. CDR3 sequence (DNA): TGTGCCAGCAGCCATCCGGCGGGGGGCTCTCCAGATACGCAGTATTTT. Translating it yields CASSHPAGGSPDTQYF.